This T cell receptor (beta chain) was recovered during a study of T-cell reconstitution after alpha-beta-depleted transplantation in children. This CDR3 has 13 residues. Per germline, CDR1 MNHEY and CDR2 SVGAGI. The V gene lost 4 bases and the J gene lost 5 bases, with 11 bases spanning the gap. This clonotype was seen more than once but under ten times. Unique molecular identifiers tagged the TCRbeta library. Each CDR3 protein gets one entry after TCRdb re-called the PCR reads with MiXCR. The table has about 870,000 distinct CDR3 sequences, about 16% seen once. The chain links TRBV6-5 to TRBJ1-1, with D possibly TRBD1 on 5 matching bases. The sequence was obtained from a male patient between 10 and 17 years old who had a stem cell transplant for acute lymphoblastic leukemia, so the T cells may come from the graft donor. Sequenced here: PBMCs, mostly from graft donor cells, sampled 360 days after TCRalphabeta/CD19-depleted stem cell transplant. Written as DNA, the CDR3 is TGTGCCAGCAGTTGGGACGCAGAGACTGAAGCTTTCTTT. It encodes CASSWDAETEAFF.